These 27 T cell receptor beta chains came from one sample sequenced in a study of T-cell memory formation after mild COVID-19. TCRdb independently ran MiXCR on the 5' RACE reads; one entry per CDR3 protein. The profile covers about 110,000 distinct CDR3 sequences, with approximately 13% appearing a single time and about 27% taken by the ten largest. Sequencing used PBMCs or a T cell subset sorted from them (not recorded which). Source of these receptors: an adult woman who had mild COVID-19 (a few samples of this study predate the infection). Cell type and time point are not known.

This clonotype was observed a few times. This sequence joins TRBV5-6 and TRBJ2-7; a weak D match, TRBD1 (5 bases). In germline, CDR1 is SGHDT, CDR2 YYEEEE. Trimming removed 1 base from V and 3 bases from J, with 11 bases in between. The CDR3 runs 14 residues. The CDR3 DNA sequence: TGTGCCAGCAGCTTGTTTGGCGGACACTACGAGCAGTACTTC. Protein: CASSLFGGHYEQYF.

This clonotype was observed a few times. The chain combines TRBV5-5 with TRBJ2-1; no clear D. V dropped 0 bases and J dropped 13 bases, with 17 bases sitting between them. The CDR3 runs 14 residues. Germline lookup yields CDR1 SGHKS and CDR2 YYEKEE (reference sequence). The CDR3 DNA reads TGTGCCAGCAGCTTGGCCATGGGCACAATTCTCCAGTTCTTC. Protein sequence: CASSLAMGTILQFF. Full variable domain (outside the CDR3, taken from reference TRBV5-5 and TRBJ2-1): DAGVTQSPTHLIKTRGQQVTLRCSPISGHKSVSWYQQVLGQGPQFIFQYYEKEERGRGNFPDRFSARQFPNYSSELNVNALLLGDSALYLCASSLAMGTILQFFGPGTRLTVL.

This clonotype was seen a few times. The rearrangement links TRBV5-1 to TRBJ2-7; D is ambiguous. The CDR3 consists of 14 residues. Germline CDR1 and CDR2: SGHRS and YFSETQ. V was shortened by 1 base and J by 6 bases, with 14 bases between the two germline ends. DNA for the CDR3: TGCGCCAGCAGCTTGTATTCACAAAAGACCGAGCAGTACTTC. Amino acids: CASSLYSQKTEQYF.

The chain employs TRBV12-3 or TRBV12-4 and TRBJ2-1; 9 bases match TRBD2. V trimming: 7 bases; J trimming: 9 bases; junction bases outside the gene matches: 13. This CDR3 is built from 15 residues. Here the CDR3 DNA reads TGTGCCAGCACCACGGGACGAGCGGGAGGTGGTGAGCAGTTCTTC. It specifies CASTTGRAGGGEQFF.

The J gene is TRBJ2-7, the V gene TRBV30; the match to TRBD2 covers 8 bases. V lost 2 bases to trimming and J lost 6 bases; unmatched junction nucleotides: 6. Per germline, CDR1 GTSNPN and CDR2 SVGIG (reference sequence). The CDR3 has 13 residues. CDR3 bases: TGTGCCTGGAGTCGGACTAGCCTAGGCGAGCAGTACTTC. Its protein product is CAWSRTSLGEQYF. Variable domain in full (rest from reference TRBV30 and TRBJ2-7): SQTIHQWPATLVQPVGSPLSLECTVEGTSNPNLYWYRQAAGRGLQLLFYSVGIGQISSEVPQNLSASRPQDRQFILSSKKLLLSDSGFYLCAWSRTSLGEQYFGPGTRLTVT.

This chain links TRBV5-1 with TRBJ2-5, with D tentatively TRBD2 (6 bases). The CDR3 totals 13 residues. CDR1 SGHRS and CDR2 YFSETQ come from the germline V gene. The ends were cut back, 7 bases at V and 5 bases at J, with 15 bases in the middle. The CDR3 region is CASVSGDSETQYF. The DNA of the CDR3 is TGCGCCAGCGTCTCGGGGGATTCGGAGACCCAGTACTTC.

The V gene is TRBV19, the J gene TRBJ1-5; unclear D gene. In germline, CDR1 is LNHDA, CDR2 SQIVND (reference sequence). This CDR3 region has 15 residues. V was shortened by 1 base and J by 0 bases, with 7 bases between the two germline ends. CDR3: CASSIGVPSNQPQHF. CDR3 bases: TGTGCCAGTAGTATAGGGGTGCCTAGCAATCAGCCCCAGCATTTT.

This clonotype turned up a few times. The chain links TRBV27 to TRBJ2-3; 8 bases map to TRBD1. This CDR3 has 15 amino acids. The V segment lost 8 bases and the J segment 7 bases; nucleotides outside the gene matches: 14. CDR1 MNHEY and CDR2 SMNVEV come from the germline V gene (reference sequence). CDR3 bases: TGTGCCAGCTCCACCTATGGACAGGGCACCCATACGCAGTATTTT. Its protein is CASSTYGQGTHTQYF.

This clonotype appeared a few times. J is TRBJ2-7 and V is TRBV7-9; TRBD2 matches 15 bases. This CDR3 is 18 amino acids long. V gave up 5 bases and J gave up 0 bases; unmatched junction bases: 8. The V gene's germline CDR1 is SEHNR and CDR2 FQNEAQ (reference sequence). CDR3 sequence (DNA): TGTGCCAGCAGCCCGGGACTAGCGGGAGGCCCCTCCTCCTACGAGCAGTACTTC. Translated, it gives CASSPGLAGGPSSYEQYF.

This clonotype was detected a few times. V usage is TRBV7-6 and J usage is TRBJ1-1, with a possible D match to TRBD1 (6 bases). The CDR3 length is 15 residues. V shed 4 bases and J shed 0 bases, with 12 bases lying between them. Germline V lookup: CDR1 SGHVS, CDR2 FNYEAQ. CDR3 residues: CASSSPGELNTEAFF. DNA for the CDR3: TGTGCCAGCAGCTCCCCAGGGGAGCTGAACACTGAAGCTTTCTTT.

The chain uses TRBV2 and TRBJ1-4; unclear D gene. Trimming cost V 10 bases and J 0 bases, with 9 bases left between them. Germline CDR1 and CDR2: SNHLY and FYNNEI. This CDR3 spans 13 amino acids. As DNA, the CDR3 is TGTGCCACCCGGAGTGCAACTAATGAAAAACTGTTTTTT. Translating it yields CATRSATNEKLFF.

V usage is TRBV29-1 and J usage is TRBJ2-2, with D possibly being TRBD1 (5 bases). The V end was cut by 3 bases, the J end by 0 bases, with 14 bases between. This CDR3 has 16 amino acids. Germline CDR1 reads SQVTM; CDR2 reads ANQGSEA. CDR3 amino acids: CSVENPDSANTGELFF. In DNA form, the CDR3 reads TGCAGCGTTGAGAACCCAGACAGCGCGAACACCGGGGAGCTGTTTTTT.

The chain employs TRBV5-5 and TRBJ1-4; TRBD1 is a possible D gene (6 bases). The CDR3 covers 16 residues. Trimming took 0 bases from V and 8 from J, leaving 17 bases between them. Germline-derived CDR1 and CDR2 are SGHKS and YYEKEE (reference sequence). In nucleotides, the CDR3 is TGTGCCAGCAGCTTGGTTTGGGGGCCCCAGGGCGAAAAACTGTTTTTT. Protein product: CASSLVWGPQGEKLFF.

This clonotype has more than one count but fewer than ten. J is TRBJ2-3 and V is TRBV24-1, with a tentative D call TRBD1 (9 bases). CDR1 and CDR2 from the germline V gene are KGHDR and SFDVKD. V shed 0 bases and J shed 6 bases, with 18 bases lying between them. There are 17 residues in the CDR3. Here the CDR3 DNA reads TGTGCCACCAGTGATTTGAAGGTAGCGGGGACAGGGGATACGCAGTATTTT. It yields the protein CATSDLKVAGTGDTQYF.

The chain employs TRBV6-7 and TRBJ1-2; 7 bases line up with TRBD1. TRBV6-7 is treated as an ORF (open reading frame) with a function not yet certain. J was trimmed by 8 bases and V by 0 bases; bases with no gene match: 18. This CDR3 is built from 18 residues. In DNA form, the CDR3 reads TGTGCCAGCAGTTACTCGATGAGGTTACAGGGGAGCGTTGGAGGCTACACCTTC. Amino acid sequence: CASSYSMRLQGSVGGYTF.

In its sample, this clonotype was seen a few times. V is TRBV7-9 and J is TRBJ2-1; 11 nucleotides match TRBD2. The CDR3 loop spans 16 amino acids. Germline assignment: CDR1 SEHNR and CDR2 FQNEAQ (reference sequence). The V segment lost 6 bases and the J segment 2 bases; nucleotides outside the gene matches: 6. CDR3 DNA sequence: TGTGCCAGCAGTGGTACTAGCGGGGGTCCCTACAATGAGCAGTTCTTC. Its protein product is CASSGTSGGPYNEQFF.

This clonotype was picked up a small number of times. The genes are TRBV12-3 or TRBV12-4 and TRBJ2-5; TRBD2 matches at 10 bases. V gave up 4 bases and J gave up 1 base; unmatched junction bases: 0. The CDR3 length is 14 residues. The CDR3 protein is CASSWTSGQETQYF. Written as DNA, the CDR3 is TGTGCCAGCAGTTGGACTAGCGGCCAAGAGACCCAGTACTTC.

This clonotype appeared many times. The V gene is TRBV12-3 or TRBV12-4, the J gene TRBJ2-3, with 10 nucleotides matching TRBD2. The trim removed 7 bases at V and 5 bases at J, leaving 9 bases unmatched. The CDR3 totals 15 residues. The CDR3 DNA reads as TGTGCCAGCATCTCGGGTAGCGGGGGGTTAGATACGCAGTATTTT. Encoded protein: CASISGSGGLDTQYF.

As for this clonotype: This may arise from a read error, as a much more abundant clone is one base away. The V gene is TRBV11-2, the J gene TRBJ2-3; weak D call: TRBD2 (7 bases). This CDR3 contains 18 residues. Germline V lookup: CDR1 SGHAT, CDR2 FQNNGV. The CDR3: CASRLDQWGGGRTDTQYF. CDR3 in DNA: TGTGCCAGCAGATTAGATCAGTGGGGCGGGGGCCGCACAGATACGCAGTATTTT.

This clonotype was observed a few times. The DNA for the CDR3 is TGTGCCAGCAGCCCATTACAGGGGCCCCCCTACGAGCAGTACTTC. Amino acid sequence: CASSPLQGPPYEQYF. The V gene is TRBV9, the J gene TRBJ2-7, with 7 bases that match TRBD1. The CDR3 sequence is 15 residues long. Trimming at V came to 4 bases and at J to 2 bases, leaving 9 bases not matched to a gene. CDR1 SGDLS and CDR2 YYNGEE come from the germline V gene. Full variable domain (missing parts from reference TRBV9 and TRBJ2-7): DSGVTQTPKHLITATGQRVTLRCSPRSGDLSVYWYQQSLDQGLQFLIQYYNGEERAKGNILERFSAQQFPDLHSELNLSSLELGDSALYFCASSPLQGPPYEQYFGPGTRLTVT.

This clonotype was seen at least ten times. V is TRBV6-5 and J is TRBJ2-6; a weak D match, TRBD2 (6 bases). Trimming removed 0 bases from V and 2 bases from J, with 8 bases in between. CDR3 length: 16 residues. The germline gives CDR1 MNHEY, CDR2 SVGAGI. CDR3 nucleotides: TGTGCCAGCAGTTACTCGGGGGGAGCTGGGGCCAACGTCCTGACTTTC. Translation: CASSYSGGAGANVLTF.

The V gene is TRBV24-1, the J gene TRBJ1-2; 7 bases map to TRBD1. Germline CDR1 KGHDR, CDR2 SFDVKD. The J segment lost 2 bases and the V segment lost 2 bases, leaving 1 base of the junction unmatched. The CDR3 spans 14 residues. Written as DNA, the CDR3 is TGTGCCACCAGTGATTCGACAGGGAACTATGGCTACACCTTC. Its translation: CATSDSTGNYGYTF.

This clonotype was observed a few times. The J gene is TRBJ2-3, the V gene TRBV3-1; D is uncertain. CDR1 and CDR2 (germline): LGHDT, YNNKEL (reference sequence). This CDR3 contains 14 residues. Between the trimmed V and J ends, which lost 1 base and 4 bases, there was a span of 9 bases. CDR3 in amino acids: CASSQVPVPDTQYF. The CDR3 DNA follows: TGTGCCAGCAGCCAAGTCCCGGTCCCAGATACGCAGTATTTT.

This clonotype was seen only a few times. The chain's CDR3 is CASSQGRAANYGYTF. Written as DNA, the CDR3 is TGCGCCAGCAGCCAGGGTAGGGCGGCTAACTATGGCTACACCTTC. The chain uses TRBV4-3 and TRBJ1-2, with D hard to call. The CDR3 covers 15 residues. Between the trimmed V and J ends, which lost 3 bases and 0 bases, there was a span of 11 bases. From germline, CDR1 is LGHNA and CDR2 YSLEER.

The chain links TRBV29-1 to TRBJ2-1; possible D gene TRBD2, 5 bases. The V end was cut by 2 bases, the J end by 0 bases, with 11 bases between. The CDR3 spans 15 residues. The germline V gene has CDR1 SQVTM and CDR2 ANQGSEA. CDR3 bases: TGCAGCGTTGAAAACGGTGGGAGCTCCTACAATGAGCAGTTCTTC. Protein sequence: CSVENGGSSYNEQFF.

This chain uses TRBV2 with TRBJ2-1; D is unresolved. V was pared by 6 bases and J by 6 bases, with 15 bases between. CDR3 length equals 14 residues. Germline V gene lookup returns CDR1 SNHLY and CDR2 FYNNEI. The CDR3 sequence is CASRTPGPLNEQFF. The CDR3 DNA sequence: TGTGCCAGCAGGACCCCCGGACCCCTCAATGAGCAGTTCTTC.

Ten or more counts support this clonotype. The chain is built from TRBV20-1 and TRBJ2-7; D gene unclear. V lost 3 bases and J 0 bases, leaving 12 bases between the germline ends. The germline gives CDR1 DFQATT, CDR2 SNEGSKA (reference sequence). The CDR3 is made up of 14 amino acids. CDR3 sequence (DNA): TGCAGTGCTAGGGGTCAGGAAAGCTCCTACGAGCAGTACTTC. Translated: CSARGQESSYEQYF.